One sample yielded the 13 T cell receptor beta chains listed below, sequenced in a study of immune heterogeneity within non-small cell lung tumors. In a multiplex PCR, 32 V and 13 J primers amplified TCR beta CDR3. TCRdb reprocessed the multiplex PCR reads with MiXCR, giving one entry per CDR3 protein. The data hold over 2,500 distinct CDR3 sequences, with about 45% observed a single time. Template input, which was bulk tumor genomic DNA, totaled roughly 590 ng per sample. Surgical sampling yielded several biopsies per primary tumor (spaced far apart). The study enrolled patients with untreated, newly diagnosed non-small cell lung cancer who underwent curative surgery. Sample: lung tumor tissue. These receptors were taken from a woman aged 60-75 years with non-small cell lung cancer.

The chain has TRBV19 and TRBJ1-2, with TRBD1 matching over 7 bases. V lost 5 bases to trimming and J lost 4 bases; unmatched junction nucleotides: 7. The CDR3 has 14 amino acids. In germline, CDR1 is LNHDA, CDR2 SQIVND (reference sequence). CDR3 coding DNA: TGTGCCAGTAGTTCCGACAGGGCCCTCTATGGCTACACCTTC. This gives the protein CASSSDRALYGYTF.

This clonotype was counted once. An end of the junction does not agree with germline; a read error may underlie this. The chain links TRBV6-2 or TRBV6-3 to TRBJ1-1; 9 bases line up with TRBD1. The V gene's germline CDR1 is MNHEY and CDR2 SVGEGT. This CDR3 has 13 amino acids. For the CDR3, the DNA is TGTGCCAGCAGTTACGGACAGGGGACTGAAGCCTTCTTT. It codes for CASSYGQGTEAFF.

This CDR3 reads CSARDGTSATYEQYF. In DNA, the CDR3 is TGCAGTGCTAGAGACGGGACTAGCGCTACCTACGAGCAGTACTTC. V gene TRBV20-1 combines with J gene TRBJ2-7, with 10 bases aligning to TRBD2. This CDR3 is 15 amino acids long. V gave up 0 bases and J gave up 2 bases; unmatched junction bases: 4. From germline, CDR1 is DFQATT and CDR2 SNEGSKA (reference sequence).

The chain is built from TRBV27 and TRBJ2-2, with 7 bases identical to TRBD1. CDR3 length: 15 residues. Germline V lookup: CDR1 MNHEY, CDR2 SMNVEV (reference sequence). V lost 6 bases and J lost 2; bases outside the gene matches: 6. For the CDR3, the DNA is TGTGCCAGCAGACCGGGACAGATAAACACCGGGGAGCTGTTTTTT. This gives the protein CASRPGQINTGELFF.

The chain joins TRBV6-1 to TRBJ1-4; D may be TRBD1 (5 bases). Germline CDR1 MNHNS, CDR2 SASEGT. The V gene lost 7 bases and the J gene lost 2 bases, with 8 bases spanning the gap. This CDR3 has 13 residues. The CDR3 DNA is TGTGCCAGCAAGAGGGGTACTAATGAAAAACTGTTTTTT. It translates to CASKRGTNEKLFF.

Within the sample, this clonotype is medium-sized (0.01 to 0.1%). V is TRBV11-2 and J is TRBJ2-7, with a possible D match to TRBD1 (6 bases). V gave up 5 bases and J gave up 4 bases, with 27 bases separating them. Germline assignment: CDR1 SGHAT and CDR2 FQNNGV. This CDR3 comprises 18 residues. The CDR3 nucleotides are TGTGCCAGCAGCCTAACATCGGGACAACCACGATTAGGGTACGAGCAGTACTTC. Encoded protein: CASSLTSGQPRLGYEQYF.

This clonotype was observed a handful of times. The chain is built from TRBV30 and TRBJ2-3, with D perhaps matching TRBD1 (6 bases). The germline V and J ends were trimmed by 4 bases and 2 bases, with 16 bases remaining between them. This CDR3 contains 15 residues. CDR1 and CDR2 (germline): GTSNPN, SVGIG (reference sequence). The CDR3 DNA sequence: TGTGCCTGGATCGGACAGCCCGAGCACACAGATACGCAGTATTTT. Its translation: CAWIGQPEHTDTQYF.

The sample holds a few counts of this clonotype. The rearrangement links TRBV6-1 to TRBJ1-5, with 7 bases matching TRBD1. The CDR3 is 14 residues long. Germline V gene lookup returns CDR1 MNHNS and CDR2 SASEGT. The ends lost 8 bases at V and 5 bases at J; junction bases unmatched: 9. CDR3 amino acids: CASVSYRGYQPQHF. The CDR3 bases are TGTGCCAGCGTGTCGTACAGGGGCTATCAGCCCCAGCATTTT.

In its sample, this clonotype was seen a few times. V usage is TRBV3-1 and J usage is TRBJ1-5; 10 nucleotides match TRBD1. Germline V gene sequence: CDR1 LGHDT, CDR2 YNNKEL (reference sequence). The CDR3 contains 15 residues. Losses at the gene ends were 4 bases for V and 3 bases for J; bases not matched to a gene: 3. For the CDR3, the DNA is TGTGCCAGCAGCCGGGACAGGGGACCCAATCAGCCCCAGCATTTT. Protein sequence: CASSRDRGPNQPQHF. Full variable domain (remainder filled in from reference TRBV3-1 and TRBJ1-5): DTAVSQTPKYLVTQMGNDKSIKCEQNLGHDTMYWYKQDSKKFLKIMFSYNNKELIINETVPNRFSPKSPDKAHLNLHINSLELGDSAVYFCASSRDRGPNQPQHFGDGTRLSIL.

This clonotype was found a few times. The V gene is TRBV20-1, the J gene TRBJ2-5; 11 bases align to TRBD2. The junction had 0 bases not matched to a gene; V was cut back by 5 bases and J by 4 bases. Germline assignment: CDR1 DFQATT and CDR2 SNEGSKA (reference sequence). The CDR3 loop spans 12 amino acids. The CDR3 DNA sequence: TGCAGTGCTCTAGCGGGAGGAGAGACCCAGTACTTC. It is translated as CSALAGGETQYF.

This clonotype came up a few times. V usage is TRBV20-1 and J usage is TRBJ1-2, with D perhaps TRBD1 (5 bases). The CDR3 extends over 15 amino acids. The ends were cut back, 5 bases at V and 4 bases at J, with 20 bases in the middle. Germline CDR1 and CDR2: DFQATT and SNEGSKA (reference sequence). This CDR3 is CSAPLAGLFGYGYTF. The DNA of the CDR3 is TGCAGTGCTCCCTTGGCAGGGTTGTTTGGCTATGGCTACACCTTC.

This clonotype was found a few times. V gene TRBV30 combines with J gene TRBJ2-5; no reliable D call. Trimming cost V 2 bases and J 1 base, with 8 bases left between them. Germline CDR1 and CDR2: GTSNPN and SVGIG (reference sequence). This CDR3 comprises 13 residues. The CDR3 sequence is CAWSSRSQETQYF. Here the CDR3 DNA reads TGTGCCTGGAGTTCAAGGAGCCAAGAGACCCAGTACTTC.

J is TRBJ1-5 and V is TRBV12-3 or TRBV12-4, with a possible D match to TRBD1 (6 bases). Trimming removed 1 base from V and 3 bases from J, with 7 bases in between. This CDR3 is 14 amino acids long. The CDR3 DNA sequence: TGTGCCAGCAGTTTAGACAGGGTCAATCAGCCCCAGCATTTT. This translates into CASSLDRVNQPQHF.